This paragraph covers one TCR beta chain sequence. What it binds is not known. This specimen comes from a study of CD8+ T cells in alopecia areata. The study's findings and limits: Sharing of TCRs across patients appeared less clear than in mice, possibly for HLA-related reasons. Only one nonresponder was present, which leaves the link between baseline CD8+ expansion and response uncertain.

CDR3 size: 14 residues. V shed 2 bases and J shed 4 bases, with 11 bases lying between them. The germline CDR1 and CDR2 sequences are SEHNR and FQNEAQ (reference sequence). RNA, once extracted, was reverse transcribed into cDNA for use as the sequencing template. Assay used: immunoSEQ multiplex PCR; TCRdb lists only in-frame clones, some missing. The repertoire holds some 190,000 clones, 66% seen once, with more than 0.95% in the top ten. Treatment described: oral pan-JAK inhibitor, 5-10 mg twice daily. Researchers took lesional scalp punch biopsies and peripheral blood from people who were alopecia areata patients.

The sample was CD4+ T cells sorted from blood, taken around week 42, from a patient treated with tofacitinib. The rearrangement uses TRBV7-9 and TRBJ1-2; a weak D match, TRBD1 (5 bases). This receptor was identified in a human donor with alopecia areata. The CDR3 sequence: CASSLQPTAYGYTF. CDR3 coding DNA: TGTGCCAGCAGCTTACAACCGACAGCCTATGGCTACACCTTC.